This T cell receptor beta chain comes out of a study of blood T cell repertoires in COVID-19. Overall study: PBMCs, B-cell-depleted T cells, or T cells were the source of the cDNA or gDNA that made up the material.

In the original analysis: Reference gene primer amplification gave nucleated cell count estimates. TCRdb keeps only in-frame clones here, not all; method: immunoSEQ multiplex PCR. The DNA gave D and trimming, while V, J and clone size come from that table. This sample has 160,000 or so clones, with more than 75% found just once. Participant reports of clinical history set cohort assignment. This CDR3 region has 15 residues. The V and J ends lost 3 bases and 4 bases, in that order; junction bases with no gene match: 6. Germline values: CDR1 MNHNS, CDR2 SASEGT. The sequencing input was PBMCs or T cells enriched from blood (not recorded which). The source is a human donor with acute COVID-19. The donor label of this sample is uncertain. The V call is TRBV6-1, the J call TRBJ1-3, with 7 nucleotides matching TRBD1. The CDR3 region is CASSDKQGKGNTIYF. DNA of the CDR3: TGTGCCAGCAGTGACAAACAGGGGAAGGGAAACACCATATATTTT.